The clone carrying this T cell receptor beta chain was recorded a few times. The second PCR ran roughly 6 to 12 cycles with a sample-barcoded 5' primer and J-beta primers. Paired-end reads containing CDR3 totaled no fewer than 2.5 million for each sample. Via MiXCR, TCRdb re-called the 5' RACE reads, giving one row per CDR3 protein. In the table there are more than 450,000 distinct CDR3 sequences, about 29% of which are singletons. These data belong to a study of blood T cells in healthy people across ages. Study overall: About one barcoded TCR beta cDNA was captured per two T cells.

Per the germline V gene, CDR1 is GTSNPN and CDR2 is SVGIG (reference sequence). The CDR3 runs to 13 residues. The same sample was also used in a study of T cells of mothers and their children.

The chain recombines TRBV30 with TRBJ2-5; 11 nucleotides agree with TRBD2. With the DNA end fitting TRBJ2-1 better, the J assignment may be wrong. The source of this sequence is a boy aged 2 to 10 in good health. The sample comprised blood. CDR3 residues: CAWDTSGSNEQFF. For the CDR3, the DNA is TGTGCCTGGGATACTAGCGGGAGCAATGAGCAGTTCTTC.